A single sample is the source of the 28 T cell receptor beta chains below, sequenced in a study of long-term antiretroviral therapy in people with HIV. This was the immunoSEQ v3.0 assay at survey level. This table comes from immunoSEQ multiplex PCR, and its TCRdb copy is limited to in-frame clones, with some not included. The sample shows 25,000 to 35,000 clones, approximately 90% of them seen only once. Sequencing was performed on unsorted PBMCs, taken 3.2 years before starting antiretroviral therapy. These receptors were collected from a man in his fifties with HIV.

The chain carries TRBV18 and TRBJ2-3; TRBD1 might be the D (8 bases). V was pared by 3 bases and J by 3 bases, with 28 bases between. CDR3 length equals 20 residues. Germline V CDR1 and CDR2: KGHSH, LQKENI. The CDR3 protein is CASSPRQGAWREKRTDTQYF. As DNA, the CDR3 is TGTGCCAGCTCACCTCGCCAGGGGGCTTGGCGGGAGAAGAGAACAGATACGCAGTATTTT. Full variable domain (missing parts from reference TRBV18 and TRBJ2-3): NAGVMQNPRHLVRRRGQEARLRCSPMKGHSHVYWYRQLPEEGLKFMVYLQKENIIDESGMPKERFSAEFPKEGPSILRIQQVVRGDSAAYFCASSPRQGAWREKRTDTQYFGPGTRLTVL.

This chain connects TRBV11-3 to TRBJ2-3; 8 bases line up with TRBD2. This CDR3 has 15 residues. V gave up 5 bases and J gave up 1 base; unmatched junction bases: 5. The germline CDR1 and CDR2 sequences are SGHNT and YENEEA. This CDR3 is CASSPRAGGTDTQYF. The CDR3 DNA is TGTGCCAGCAGCCCGAGAGCGGGGGGCACAGATACGCAGTATTTT.

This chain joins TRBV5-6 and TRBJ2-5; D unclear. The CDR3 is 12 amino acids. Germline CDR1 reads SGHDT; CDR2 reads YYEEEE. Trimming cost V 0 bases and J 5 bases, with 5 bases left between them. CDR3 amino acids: CASSLVGETQYF. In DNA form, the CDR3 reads TGTGCCAGCAGCTTGGTGGGTGAGACCCAGTACTTC.

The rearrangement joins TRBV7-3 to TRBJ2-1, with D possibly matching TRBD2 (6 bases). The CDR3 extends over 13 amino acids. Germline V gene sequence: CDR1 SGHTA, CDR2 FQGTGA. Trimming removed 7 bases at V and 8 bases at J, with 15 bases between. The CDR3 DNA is TGTGCCAGCACCCCTGGGGGGAGGCATGAGCAGTTCTTC. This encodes CASTPGGRHEQFF.

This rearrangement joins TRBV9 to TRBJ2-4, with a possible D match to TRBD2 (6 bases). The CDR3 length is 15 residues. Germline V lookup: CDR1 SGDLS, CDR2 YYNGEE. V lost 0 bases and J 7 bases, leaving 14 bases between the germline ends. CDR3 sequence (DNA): TGTGCCAGCAGCGTAGCGGGAGTACCTCCGAACATTCAGTACTTC. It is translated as CASSVAGVPPNIQYF.

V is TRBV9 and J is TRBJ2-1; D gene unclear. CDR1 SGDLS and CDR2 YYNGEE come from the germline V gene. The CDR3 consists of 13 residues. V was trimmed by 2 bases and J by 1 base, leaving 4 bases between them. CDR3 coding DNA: TGTGCCAGCAGCGTGGCTTCCTACAATGAGCAGTTCTTC. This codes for CASSVASYNEQFF.

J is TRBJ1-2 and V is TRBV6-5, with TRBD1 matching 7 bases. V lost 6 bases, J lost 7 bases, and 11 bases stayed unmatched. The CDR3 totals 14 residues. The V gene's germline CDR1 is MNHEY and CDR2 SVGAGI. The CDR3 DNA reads TGTGCCAGCAGCCCTCGCAGGGGGTCGAGTGGCTACACCTTC. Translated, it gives CASSPRRGSSGYTF.

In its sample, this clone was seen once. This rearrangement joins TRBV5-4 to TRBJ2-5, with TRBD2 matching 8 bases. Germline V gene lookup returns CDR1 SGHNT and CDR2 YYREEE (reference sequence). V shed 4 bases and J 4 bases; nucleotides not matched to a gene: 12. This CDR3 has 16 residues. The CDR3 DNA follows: TGTGCCAGCAGCGGCGGGAGGCTAGGGCAGGGAGAGACCCAGTACTTC. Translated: CASSGGRLGQGETQYF.

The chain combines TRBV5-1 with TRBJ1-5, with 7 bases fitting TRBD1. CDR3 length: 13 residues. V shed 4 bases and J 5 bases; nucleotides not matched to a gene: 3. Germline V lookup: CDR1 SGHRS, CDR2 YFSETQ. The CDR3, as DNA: TGCGCCAGCAGCCTCGGGACAGATCAGCCCCAGCATTTT. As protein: CASSLGTDQPQHF.

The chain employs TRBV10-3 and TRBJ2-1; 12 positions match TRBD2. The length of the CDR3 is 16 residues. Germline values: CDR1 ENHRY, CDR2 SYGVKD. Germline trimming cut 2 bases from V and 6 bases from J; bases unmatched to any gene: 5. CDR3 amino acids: CAISEARTSGINEQFF. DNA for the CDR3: TGTGCCATCAGTGAGGCTAGGACTAGCGGGATCAATGAGCAGTTCTTC.

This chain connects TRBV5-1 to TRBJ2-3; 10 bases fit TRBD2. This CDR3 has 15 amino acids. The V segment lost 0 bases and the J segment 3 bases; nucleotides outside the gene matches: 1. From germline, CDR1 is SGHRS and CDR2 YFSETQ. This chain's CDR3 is CASSLGTSGTDTQYF. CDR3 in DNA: TGCGCCAGCAGCTTGGGGACTAGCGGAACAGATACGCAGTATTTT.

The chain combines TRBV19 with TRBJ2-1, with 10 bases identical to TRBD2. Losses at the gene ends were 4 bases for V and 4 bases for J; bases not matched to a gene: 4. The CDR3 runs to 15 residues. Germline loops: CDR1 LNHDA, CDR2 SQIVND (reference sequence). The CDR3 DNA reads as TGTGCCAGTAGTAGGAGCGGGGGGGTTTACAATGAGCAGTTCTTC. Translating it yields CASSRSGGVYNEQFF.

The CDR3 reads CASSGGRAGANVLTF. The CDR3 nucleotides read TGTGCCAGCAGCGGAGGGAGGGCTGGGGCCAACGTCCTGACTTTC. The chain has TRBV7-7 and TRBJ2-6; 7 bases fit TRBD2. The CDR3 has 15 residues. V gave up 5 bases and J gave up 2 bases; unmatched junction bases: 3. Germline CDR1 is SSHAT and CDR2 is FNYEAQ (reference sequence).

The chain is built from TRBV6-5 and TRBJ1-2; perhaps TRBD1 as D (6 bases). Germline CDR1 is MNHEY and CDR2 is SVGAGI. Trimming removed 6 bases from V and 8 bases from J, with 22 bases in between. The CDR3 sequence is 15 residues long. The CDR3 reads CASSLTGFPYRGYTF. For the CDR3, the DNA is TGTGCCAGCAGCCTCACAGGGTTCCCCTATCGAGGCTACACCTTC.

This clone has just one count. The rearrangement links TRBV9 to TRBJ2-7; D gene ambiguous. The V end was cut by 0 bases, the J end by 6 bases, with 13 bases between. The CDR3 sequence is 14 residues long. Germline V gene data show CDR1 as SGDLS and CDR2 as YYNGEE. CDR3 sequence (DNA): TGTGCCAGCAGCGTAGCGGTCTGGCCGACCGAGCAGTACTTC. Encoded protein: CASSVAVWPTEQYF.

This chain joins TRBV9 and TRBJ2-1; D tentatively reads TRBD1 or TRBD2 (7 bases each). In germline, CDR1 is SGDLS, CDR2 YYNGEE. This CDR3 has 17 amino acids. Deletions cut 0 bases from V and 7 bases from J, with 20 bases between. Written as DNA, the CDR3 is TGTGCCAGCAGCGTAGCGGGTGGGAGGGGGCTGGGAAATGAGCAGTTCTTC. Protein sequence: CASSVAGGRGLGNEQFF.

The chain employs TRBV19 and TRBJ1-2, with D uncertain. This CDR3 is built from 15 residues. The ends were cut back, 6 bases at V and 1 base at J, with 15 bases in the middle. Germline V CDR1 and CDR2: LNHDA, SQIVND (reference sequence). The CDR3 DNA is TGTGCCAGTAGGGGGTCCGATTCAATTAACTATGGCTACACCTTC. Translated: CASRGSDSINYGYTF.

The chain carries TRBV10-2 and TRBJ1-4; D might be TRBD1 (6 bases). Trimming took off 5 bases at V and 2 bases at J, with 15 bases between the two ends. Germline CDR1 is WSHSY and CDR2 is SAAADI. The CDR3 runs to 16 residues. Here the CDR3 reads CASSLHGGATNEKLFF. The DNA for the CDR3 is TGCGCCAGCAGTCTACACGGGGGGGCTACTAATGAAAAACTGTTTTTT.

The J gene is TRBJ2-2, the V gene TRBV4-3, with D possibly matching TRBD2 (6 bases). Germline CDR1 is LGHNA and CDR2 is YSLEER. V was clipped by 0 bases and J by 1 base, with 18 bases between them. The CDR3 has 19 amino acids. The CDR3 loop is CASSQDSAEGRGNTGELFF. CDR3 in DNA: TGCGCCAGCAGCCAAGATAGCGCTGAGGGGCGGGGGAACACCGGGGAGCTGTTTTTT.

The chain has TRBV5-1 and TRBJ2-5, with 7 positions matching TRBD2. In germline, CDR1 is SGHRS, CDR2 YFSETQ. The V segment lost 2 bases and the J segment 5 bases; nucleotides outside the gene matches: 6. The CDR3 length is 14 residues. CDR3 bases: TGCGCCAGCAGCTTTGGGGGAGGGTCGGAGACCCAGTACTTC. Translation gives CASSFGGGSETQYF.

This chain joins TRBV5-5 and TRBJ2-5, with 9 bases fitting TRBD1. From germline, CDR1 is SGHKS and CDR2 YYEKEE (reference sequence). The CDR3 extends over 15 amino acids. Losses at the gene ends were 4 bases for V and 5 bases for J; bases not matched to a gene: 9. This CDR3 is CASSAIQGAGETQYF. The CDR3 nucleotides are TGTGCCAGCAGCGCCATACAGGGGGCGGGGGAGACCCAGTACTTC. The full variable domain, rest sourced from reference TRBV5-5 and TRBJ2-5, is DAGVTQSPTHLIKTRGQQVTLRCSPISGHKSVSWYQQVLGQGPQFIFQYYEKEERGRGNFPDRFSARQFPNYSSELNVNALLLGDSALYLCASSAIQGAGETQYFGPGTRLLVL.

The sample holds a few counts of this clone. CDR3 residues: CASSLTGPPGDTQYF. CDR3 nucleotides: TGTGCCAGCAGCTTAACCGGACCACCAGGAGATACGCAGTATTTT. The V call is TRBV7-6, the J call TRBJ2-3; unclear D gene. Trimming pared 2 bases from V and 5 bases from J, leaving 14 bases between. The germline gives CDR1 SGHVS, CDR2 FNYEAQ. The CDR3 runs 15 residues.

CDR3 sequence reads: CASSLAGGLSSGNTIYF. The CDR3 DNA reads as TGTGCCAGCAGCTTGGCCGGGGGATTGAGCTCTGGAAACACCATATATTTT. This chain links TRBV5-4 with TRBJ1-3; D possibly corresponds to TRBD1 (5 bases). The CDR3 is 17 amino acids. Germline V CDR1 and CDR2: SGHNT, YYREEE (reference sequence). V dropped 0 bases and J dropped 0 bases, with 13 bases sitting between them.

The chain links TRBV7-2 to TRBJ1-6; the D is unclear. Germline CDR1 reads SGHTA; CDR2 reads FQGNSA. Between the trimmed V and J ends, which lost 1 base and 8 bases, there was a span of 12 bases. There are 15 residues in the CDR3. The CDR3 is CASSLVHWEDSPLHF. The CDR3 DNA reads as TGTGCCAGCAGCTTAGTTCACTGGGAGGATTCACCCCTCCACTTT. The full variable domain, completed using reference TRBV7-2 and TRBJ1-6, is GAGVSQSPSNKVTEKGKDVELRCDPISGHTALYWYRQSLGQGLEFLIYFQGNSAPDKSGLPSDRFSAERTGGSVSTLTIQRTQQEDSAVYLCASSLVHWEDSPLHFGNGTRLTVT.

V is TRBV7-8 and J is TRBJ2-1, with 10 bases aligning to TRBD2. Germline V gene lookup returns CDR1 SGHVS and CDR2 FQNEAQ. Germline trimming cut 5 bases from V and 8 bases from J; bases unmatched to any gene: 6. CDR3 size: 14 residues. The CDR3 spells CASSDLAGAYEQFF. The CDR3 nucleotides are TGTGCCAGCAGCGACCTAGCGGGAGCCTATGAGCAGTTCTTC.

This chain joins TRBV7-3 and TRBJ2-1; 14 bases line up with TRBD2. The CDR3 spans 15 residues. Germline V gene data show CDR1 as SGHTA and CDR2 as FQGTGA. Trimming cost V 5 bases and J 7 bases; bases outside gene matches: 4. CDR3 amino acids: CASSQGLAGVNEQFF. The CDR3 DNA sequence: TGTGCCAGCAGCCAGGGACTAGCGGGAGTAAATGAGCAGTTCTTC.

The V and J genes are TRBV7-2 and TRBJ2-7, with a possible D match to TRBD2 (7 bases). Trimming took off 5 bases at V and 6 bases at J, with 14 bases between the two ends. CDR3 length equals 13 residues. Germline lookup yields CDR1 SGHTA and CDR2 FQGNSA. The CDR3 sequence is CASSTSRGGEQYF. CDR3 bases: TGTGCCAGCAGCACCTCAAGGGGGGGCGAGCAGTACTTC.

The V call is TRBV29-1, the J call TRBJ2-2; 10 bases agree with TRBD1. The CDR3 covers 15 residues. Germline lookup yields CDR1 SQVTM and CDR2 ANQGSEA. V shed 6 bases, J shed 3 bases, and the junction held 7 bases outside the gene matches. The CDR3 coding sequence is TGCAGCGTGGGGGGACAGGGGCCATACACCGGGGAGCTGTTTTTT. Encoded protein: CSVGGQGPYTGELFF.